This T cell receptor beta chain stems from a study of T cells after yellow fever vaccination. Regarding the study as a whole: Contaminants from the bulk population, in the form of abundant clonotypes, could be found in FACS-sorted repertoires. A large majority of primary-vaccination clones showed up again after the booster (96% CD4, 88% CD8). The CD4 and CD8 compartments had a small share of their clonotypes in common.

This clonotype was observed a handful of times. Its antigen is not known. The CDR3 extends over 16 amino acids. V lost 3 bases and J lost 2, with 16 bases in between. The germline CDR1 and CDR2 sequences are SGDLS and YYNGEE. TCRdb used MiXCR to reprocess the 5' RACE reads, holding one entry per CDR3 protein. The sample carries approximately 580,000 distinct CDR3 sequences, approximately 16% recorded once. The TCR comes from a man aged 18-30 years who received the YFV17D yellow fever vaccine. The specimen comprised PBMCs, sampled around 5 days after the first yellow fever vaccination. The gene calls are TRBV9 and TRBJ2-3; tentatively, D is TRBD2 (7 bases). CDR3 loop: CASSAPAGATTDTQYF. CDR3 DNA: TGTGCCAGCAGCGCGCCCGCGGGGGCGACCACAGATACGCAGTATTTT.